Below are 14 T cell receptor beta chains sequenced from a single sample in a study of beta chain features in type 1 diabetes. Expressed TCRB transcripts got sequenced, as all isolated RNA was reverse transcribed. TCRdb's copy holds only in-frame clones and misses some; the assay was immunoSEQ multiplex PCR. This table holds around 280,000 clones, 8% found once. The specimen was central memory CD4+ T cells from blood. The receptors were gathered from a woman between 18 and 29 years old in good health.

This clone came up many times. V is TRBV4-1 and J is TRBJ2-3; 14 nucleotides line up with TRBD2. This CDR3 has 16 amino acids. Per germline, CDR1 MGHRA and CDR2 YSYEKL. V lost 5 bases, J lost 7 bases, and 8 bases stayed unmatched. Here the CDR3 DNA reads TGCGCCAGCAGCTCGGGACTAGCGGGAGTTCGGTATACGCAGTATTTT. Residues: CASSSGLAGVRYTQYF.

The chain links TRBV5-1 to TRBJ1-1; D not resolved. V was pared by 0 bases and J by 7 bases, with 16 bases between. Per the germline V gene, CDR1 is SGHRS and CDR2 is YFSETQ. The CDR3 is made up of 15 amino acids. The CDR3 loop reads CASSLEGVGNREAFF. CDR3 in DNA: TGCGCCAGCAGCTTGGAGGGAGTCGGGAACCGTGAAGCTTTCTTT.

J is TRBJ1-1 and V is TRBV29-1, with 9 bases identical to TRBD1. V lost 3 bases to trimming and J lost 3 bases; unmatched junction nucleotides: 2. Germline V gene lookup returns CDR1 SQVTM and CDR2 ANQGSEA. The CDR3 loop spans 13 amino acids. This CDR3 is CSVEGDRDTEAFF. CDR3 DNA: TGCAGCGTTGAGGGGGACAGGGACACTGAAGCTTTCTTT.

Ten or more counts support this clone. The chain is built from TRBV15 and TRBJ2-5; the D gene is possibly TRBD2 (6 bases). The length of the CDR3 is 15 residues. CDR1 is LNHNV, CDR2 YYDKDF, per germline (reference sequence). Trimming removed 4 bases at V and 3 bases at J, with 15 bases between. This CDR3 reads CATSIPRVAEETQYF. Written as DNA, the CDR3 is TGTGCCACCAGCATCCCAAGGGTAGCGGAAGAGACCCAGTACTTC.

The V call is TRBV30, the J call TRBJ2-2; no reliable D call. CDR1 is GTSNPN, CDR2 SVGIG, per germline (reference sequence). The CDR3 is made up of 12 amino acids. The V and J ends lost 2 bases and 7 bases respectively, with 8 bases between them. Here the CDR3 DNA reads TGTGCCTGGAGTCACGAATTCGGGGAGCTGTTTTTT. Translation: CAWSHEFGELFF.

This clone was picked up a small number of times. At the DNA level, this CDR3 is encoded by other sequences in the same sample as well. This sequence joins TRBV4-3 and TRBJ2-2, with 13 bases that match TRBD2. This CDR3 comprises 16 residues. Germline CDR1 reads LGHNA; CDR2 reads YSLEER. The ends lost 4 bases at V and 6 bases at J; junction bases unmatched: 5. The DNA of the CDR3 is TGCGCCAGCAGCCGGCGGACTAGCGGGGGTCCCGGGGAGCTGTTTTTT. This codes for CASSRRTSGGPGELFF.

This clone showed up just a few times. The V call is TRBV5-1, the J call TRBJ2-7, with 7 bases matching TRBD2. Trimming removed 4 bases from V and 2 bases from J; junction bases left unmatched: 6. The CDR3 is 14 amino acids. From germline, CDR1 is SGHRS and CDR2 YFSETQ. In DNA form, the CDR3 reads TGCGCCAGCAGCCCCCAGGCGGGGGCCTACGAGCAGTACGTC. Translating it yields CASSPQAGAYEQYV.

This clone was detected ten times or more. The same CDR3 arises from other DNA sequences in this sample as well. CDR3 nucleotides: TGTGCCAGCAGTGGAAGCGGGGGGAGCTCCTACAATGAGCAGTTCTTC. Encoded protein: CASSGSGGSSYNEQFF. The chain carries TRBV2 and TRBJ2-1, with 9 bases identical to TRBD2. The CDR3 consists of 16 residues. V gave up 4 bases and J gave up 0 bases; unmatched junction bases: 4. The germline gives CDR1 SNHLY, CDR2 FYNNEI.

The CDR3: CASSLDGAVGTEAFF. The CDR3 bases are TGTGCCAGCAGCTTGGACGGGGCTGTCGGCACTGAAGCTTTCTTT. The rearrangement joins TRBV7-2 to TRBJ1-1, with D perhaps TRBD1 (5 bases). The V gene's germline CDR1 is SGHTA and CDR2 FQGNSA. V was clipped by 3 bases and J by 4 bases, with 15 bases between them. CDR3 size: 15 residues.

This clone appeared a few times. The chain is built from TRBV19 and TRBJ1-5; D is perhaps TRBD1 (5 bases). The CDR3 spans 15 residues. The germline CDR1 and CDR2 sequences are LNHDA and SQIVND (reference sequence). With 7 bases removed from V and 5 bases from J, the gap between germline ends came to 18 bases. CDR3 coding DNA: TGTGCCAGTAAGATCGGGCAAGGGGTATATCAGCCCCAGCATTTT. Its translation is CASKIGQGVYQPQHF. Together with reference TRBV19 and TRBJ1-5, the CDR3 gives the full variable domain: DGGITQSPKYLFRKEGQNVTLSCEQNLNHDAMYWYRQDPGQGLRLIYYSQIVNDFQKGDIAEGYSVSREKKESFPLTVTSAQKNPTAFYLCASKIGQGVYQPQHFGDGTRLSIL.

The rearrangement uses TRBV29-1 and TRBJ2-3, with D possibly matching TRBD1 (7 bases). CDR1 is SQVTM and CDR2 is ANQGSEA in the germline V gene. The ends were cut back, 7 bases at V and 6 bases at J, with 14 bases in the middle. The CDR3 spans 12 residues. CDR3 in amino acids: CSDETGRDTQYF. The CDR3 DNA is TGCAGCGACGAGACAGGGAGGGATACGCAGTATTTT.

This clone was counted many times. This sequence joins TRBV7-9 and TRBJ2-6; D is undetermined. CDR3 length equals 13 residues. V gave up 10 bases and J gave up 4 bases, with 11 bases separating them. Germline values: CDR1 SEHNR, CDR2 FQNEAQ (reference sequence). CDR3 sequence (DNA): TGTGCCAACGGCATGGTCGGGGCCAACGTCCTGACTTTC. Translating gives CANGMVGANVLTF.

This chain links TRBV6-1 with TRBJ2-7; 11 bases line up with TRBD1. This CDR3 contains 17 residues. In germline, CDR1 is MNHNS, CDR2 SASEGT. V trimming: 4 bases; J trimming: 1 base; junction bases outside the gene matches: 9. The CDR3 bases are TGTGCCAGCAGTGTGGACAGGGGGCGTCCCAAGTCCTACGAGCAGTACTTC. This codes for CASSVDRGRPKSYEQYF.

V usage is TRBV27 and J usage is TRBJ1-2, with TRBD1 as a possible D gene (6 bases). The CDR3 runs 13 residues. V dropped 4 bases and J dropped 8 bases, with 14 bases sitting between them. From germline, CDR1 is MNHEY and CDR2 SMNVEV (reference sequence). As DNA, the CDR3 is TGTGCCAGCAGTTCCCCGGGGGCTTTCGGCTACACCTTC. Residues: CASSSPGAFGYTF.